These 21 T cell receptor beta chains originate from one sample sequenced in a study of shared clonotypes between healthy human individuals. Method: immunoSEQ multiplex PCR; TCRdb's copy keeps in-frame clones and lacks some. The data contain roughly 1.4 million clones, approximately 98.5% of them seen just once; the ten biggest clones take up about 0.4%. Sequenced sample: naive CD4+ T cells sorted from blood. The subset denotes: CD45RA+ positively selected. The receptors come from a man aged 30-40 years in good health.

V and J are TRBV6-5 and TRBJ2-1, with TRBD1 identical over 8 bases. Germline V gives CDR1 MNHEY, CDR2 SVGAGI. This CDR3 comprises 14 residues. The J segment lost 8 bases and the V segment lost 6 bases, leaving 9 bases of the junction unmatched. The CDR3 DNA reads as TGTGCCAGCAGCCATTCCGGACAGGGCCATGAGCAGTTCTTC. Translating it yields CASSHSGQGHEQFF.

In this sample, this clone turned up once. V gene TRBV7-9 combines with J gene TRBJ1-2, with TRBD1 as a possible D gene (6 bases). This CDR3 contains 15 residues. Germline V gene lookup returns CDR1 SEHNR and CDR2 FQNEAQ (reference sequence). V was pared by 5 bases and J by 4 bases, with 17 bases between. In nucleotides, the CDR3 is TGTGCCAGCAGCCCTCGCCAACAGGGTCCCTATGGCTACACCTTC. This gives the protein CASSPRQQGPYGYTF.

CDR3 bases: TGTGCCAGCAGCTCTCCCCCCCTACGGTCTGGGGCCAACGTCCTGACTTTC. Protein sequence: CASSSPPLRSGANVLTF. V usage is TRBV11-3 and J usage is TRBJ2-6; D remains ambiguous. CDR3 size: 17 residues. Trimming removed 4 bases at V and 1 base at J, with 14 bases between. Germline CDR1 SGHNT, CDR2 YENEEA.

CDR3 sequence (DNA): TGTGCCACCCAGAGGGGGGACTTGAACACTGAAGCTTTCTTT. Translated, it gives CATQRGDLNTEAFF. This chain joins TRBV28 and TRBJ1-1; TRBD1 might be the D (6 bases). CDR1 and CDR2 from the germline V gene are MDHEN and SYDVKM. V was pared by 10 bases and J by 0 bases, with 15 bases between. The CDR3 length is 14 residues.

Here the CDR3 reads CASSPVGHEQYF. CDR3 bases: TGTGCCAGCAGCCCTGTGGGCCACGAGCAGTACTTC. This chain connects TRBV7-3 to TRBJ2-7; D gene ambiguous. The CDR3 loop spans 12 amino acids. Germline V gene sequence: CDR1 SGHTA, CDR2 FQGTGA. The V gene lost 5 bases and the J gene lost 5 bases, with 10 bases spanning the gap.

The chain employs TRBV14 and TRBJ2-7; TRBD1 matches 10 bases. Germline lookup yields CDR1 SGHDN and CDR2 FVKESK. This CDR3 is 14 amino acids long. V lost 3 bases to trimming and J lost 2 bases; unmatched junction nucleotides: 1. DNA of the CDR3: TGTGCCAGCAGCCACGGGACAGGGGCCTACGAGCAGTACTTC. The encoded protein is CASSHGTGAYEQYF.

As for this clone: This sample also contains other DNA sequences that code for the same CDR3. The rearrangement joins TRBV28 to TRBJ1-2; the D gene is possibly TRBD1 (6 bases). Germline lookup yields CDR1 MDHEN and CDR2 SYDVKM. Trimming removed 3 bases at V and 5 bases at J, with 7 bases between. The CDR3 covers 12 residues. The CDR3 region has the DNA TGTGCCAGCAGTTTGACAGGATATGGCTACACCTTC. Translation gives CASSLTGYGYTF.

The gene calls are TRBV7-3 and TRBJ2-7; 13 bases agree with TRBD2. V gave up 2 bases and J gave up 0 bases; unmatched junction bases: 4. In germline, CDR1 is SGHTA, CDR2 FQGTGA. The CDR3 covers 17 residues. The CDR3 spells CASSLQGTSGNSYEQYF. In DNA, the CDR3 is TGTGCCAGCAGCTTACAGGGGACTAGCGGGAACTCCTACGAGCAGTACTTC.

In regard to this clone: The junction does not match germline at one end; this may be a read error. The chain links TRBV9 to TRBJ1-2; D remains unclear. CDR1 is SGDLS, CDR2 YYNGEE, per germline. This CDR3 spans 15 amino acids. For the CDR3, the DNA is TGTGCCAGCACGAAGCTGAGTGGGGAGGACTATCGCTACACCTTC. It is translated as CASTKLSGEDYRYTF.

The chain couples TRBV7-9 to TRBJ2-3; D remains ambiguous. The CDR3 length is 15 residues. V was trimmed by 1 base and J by 2 bases, leaving 10 bases between them. Germline values: CDR1 SEHNR, CDR2 FQNEAQ (reference sequence). CDR3 region: CASSLVVGSTDTQYF. Written as DNA, the CDR3 is TGTGCCAGCAGCTTAGTTGTGGGGTCCACAGATACGCAGTATTTT.

The chain uses TRBV4-3 and TRBJ2-1; D perhaps matches TRBD1 (6 bases). The germline V gene encodes CDR1 LGHNA and CDR2 YSLEER. This CDR3 has 16 amino acids. Trimming shortened V by 5 bases and J by 7 bases, and 21 bases separated the two germline ends. CDR3 in DNA: TGCGCCAGCAGCGACACGTACGGACAGAGAAGAAATGAGCAGTTCTTC. Residues: CASSDTYGQRRNEQFF.

The rearrangement uses TRBV11-3 and TRBJ2-2; 7 bases are shared with TRBD1. The CDR3 is made up of 16 amino acids. The germline V gene encodes CDR1 SGHNT and CDR2 YENEEA. The V gene end was trimmed by 1 base and the J gene end by 5 bases; junction bases not matched to a gene: 7. CDR3 loop: CASSLGQGEYTGELFF. The CDR3, as DNA: TGTGCCAGCAGCTTAGGACAGGGAGAGTATACCGGGGAGCTGTTTTTT.

The chain carries TRBV2 and TRBJ2-1; 8 bases fit TRBD2. From germline, CDR1 is SNHLY and CDR2 FYNNEI. The V gene end was trimmed by 7 bases and the J gene end by 1 base; junction bases not matched to a gene: 6. The CDR3 is 15 residues long. The CDR3: CASMRAGGSYNEQFF. In DNA form, the CDR3 reads TGTGCCAGCATGAGGGCGGGAGGTTCCTACAATGAGCAGTTCTTC.

This sequence joins TRBV7-3 and TRBJ2-2; unclear D gene. There are 14 residues in the CDR3. Germline assignment: CDR1 SGHTA and CDR2 FQGTGA. The V end lost 3 bases, the J end lost 2 bases, and 7 bases lay between the germline ends. The CDR3 is CASSFRDNTGELFF. CDR3 DNA: TGTGCCAGCAGCTTCCGAGACAACACCGGGGAGCTGTTTTTT.

The chain joins TRBV7-9 to TRBJ1-1; TRBD1 matches 8 bases. The CDR3 contains 14 residues. V shed 6 bases, J shed 4 bases, and the junction held 7 bases outside the gene matches. Germline V gives CDR1 SEHNR, CDR2 FQNEAQ (reference sequence). The CDR3 coding sequence is TGTGCCAGCAGTTTCGGACAGGGACGCACTGAAGCTTTCTTT. The encoded protein is CASSFGQGRTEAFF.

The rearrangement links TRBV7-2 to TRBJ2-5; possibly TRBD1 or TRBD2 for D (6 bases each). The CDR3 sequence is 15 residues long. Trimming took off 1 base at V and 5 bases at J, with 14 bases between the two ends. The V gene's germline CDR1 is SGHTA and CDR2 FQGNSA. CDR3 sequence (DNA): TGTGCCAGCAGCTTAGACTGGGGGGCAGGTGAGACCCAGTACTTC. As protein: CASSLDWGAGETQYF.

The gene calls are TRBV5-4 and TRBJ2-5; TRBD2 agrees at 7 bases. Germline CDR1 is SGHNT and CDR2 is YYREEE (reference sequence). V shed 1 base and J 1 base; nucleotides not matched to a gene: 1. The CDR3 is 14 amino acids. CDR3 in amino acids: CASSLSGTQETQYF. DNA of the CDR3: TGTGCCAGCAGCTTGAGCGGGACCCAAGAGACCCAGTACTTC.

The V gene is TRBV6-1, the J gene TRBJ1-5; TRBD1 matches at 7 bases. The CDR3 has 14 residues. CDR1 is MNHNS, CDR2 SASEGT, per germline. With 2 bases clipped from V and 5 bases from J, the junction kept 3 bases outside the gene matches. The CDR3 loop reads CASSERTGYQPQHF. The CDR3 nucleotides read TGTGCCAGCAGTGAAAGGACAGGTTATCAGCCCCAGCATTTT.

This sequence joins TRBV7-6 and TRBJ2-1; 11 bases align to TRBD2. V trimming: 4 bases; J trimming: 4 bases; junction bases outside the gene matches: 3. This CDR3 is 15 amino acids long. Germline lookup yields CDR1 SGHVS and CDR2 FNYEAQ. CDR3 bases: TGTGCCAGCAGCTCCTCTAGCGGGGGGTACAATGAGCAGTTCTTC. Translation: CASSSSSGGYNEQFF.

The genes are TRBV11-2 and TRBJ2-3; no clear D gene. V was pared by 1 base and J by 2 bases, with 7 bases between. The CDR3 loop spans 14 amino acids. Germline CDR1 SGHAT, CDR2 FQNNGV. The CDR3 protein is CASSLGRFTDTQYF. The CDR3 nucleotides are TGTGCCAGCAGCTTAGGCCGATTCACAGATACGCAGTATTTT.

V gene TRBV7-8 combines with J gene TRBJ1-5; the D gene is possibly TRBD1 (5 bases). The CDR3 sequence is 15 residues long. Trimming pared 4 bases from V and 0 bases from J, leaving 10 bases between. Per the germline V gene, CDR1 is SGHVS and CDR2 is FQNEAQ. The chain's CDR3 is CASSWTLYSNQPQHF. In DNA, the CDR3 is TGTGCCAGCAGCTGGACACTTTATAGCAATCAGCCCCAGCATTTT.